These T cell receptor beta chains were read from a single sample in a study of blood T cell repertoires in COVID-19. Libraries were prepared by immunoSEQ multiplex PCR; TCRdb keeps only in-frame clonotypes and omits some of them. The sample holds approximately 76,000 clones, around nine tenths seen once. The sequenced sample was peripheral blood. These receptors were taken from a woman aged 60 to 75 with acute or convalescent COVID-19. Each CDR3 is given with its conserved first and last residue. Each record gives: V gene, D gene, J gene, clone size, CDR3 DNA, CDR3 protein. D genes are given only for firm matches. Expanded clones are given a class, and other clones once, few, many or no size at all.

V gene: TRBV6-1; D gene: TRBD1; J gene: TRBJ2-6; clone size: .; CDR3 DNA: TGTGCCAGCAGTGGTAGGACAGGGCTCACTGGGGCCAACGTCCTGACTTTC; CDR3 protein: CASSGRTGLTGANVLTF
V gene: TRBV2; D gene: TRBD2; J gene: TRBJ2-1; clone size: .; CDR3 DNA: TGTGCCAGCAGGTACCTAGCGGGCGCCTGGCGTGAGCAGTTCTTC; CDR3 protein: CASRYLAGAWREQFF
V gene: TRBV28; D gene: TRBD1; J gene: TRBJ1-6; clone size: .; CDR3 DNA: TGTGCCAGCAGTTTGACAGGGGGCAGGTCACCCCTCCACTTT; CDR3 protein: CASSLTGGRSPLHF
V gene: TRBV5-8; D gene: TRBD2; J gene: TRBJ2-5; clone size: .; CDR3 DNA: TGTGCCAGCAGCCAGGGACTAGCGGGAATCGAGACCCAGTACTTC; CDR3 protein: CASSQGLAGIETQYF
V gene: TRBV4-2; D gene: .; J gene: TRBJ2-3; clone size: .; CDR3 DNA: TGTGCCAGCAGCCCCGGTGAGTCGCCAGATACGCAGTATTTT; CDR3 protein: CASSPGESPDTQYF
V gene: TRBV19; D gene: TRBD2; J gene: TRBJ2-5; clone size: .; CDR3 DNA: TGTGCCACCCGGGCGGGGGGCCATACCCCAGAGACCCAGTACTTC; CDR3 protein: CATRAGGHTPETQYF
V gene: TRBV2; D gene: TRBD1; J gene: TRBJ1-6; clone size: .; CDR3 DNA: TGTGCCAGCAGACCAGGGGGCAGCGCCTATAATTCACCCCTCCACTTT; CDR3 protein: CASRPGGSAYNSPLHF
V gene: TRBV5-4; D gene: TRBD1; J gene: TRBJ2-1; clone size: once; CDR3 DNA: TGTGCCAGCAGCACCGGACAGGCCAATGAGCAGTTCTTC; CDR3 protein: CASSTGQANEQFF
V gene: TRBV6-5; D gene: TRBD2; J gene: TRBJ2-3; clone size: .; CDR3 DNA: TGTGCCAGCAGTCGCGGGACTAGCGGGGGGGATACGCAGTATTTT; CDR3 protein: CASSRGTSGGDTQYF
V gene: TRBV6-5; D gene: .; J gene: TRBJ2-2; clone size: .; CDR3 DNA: TGTGCCAGTATGTGGAACACCGGGGAGCTGTTTTTT; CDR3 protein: CASMWNTGELFF
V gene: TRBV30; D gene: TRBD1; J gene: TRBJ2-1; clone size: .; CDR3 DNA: TGTGCCTGGAGCCACCCAGGACGACAGGGCCTGGAGCAGTTCTTC; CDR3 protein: CAWSHPGRQGLEQFF
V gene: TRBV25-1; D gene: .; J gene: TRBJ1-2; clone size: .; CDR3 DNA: TGTGCCAGCAGTGAACAGCGCTATGGCTACACCTTC; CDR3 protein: CASSEQRYGYTF
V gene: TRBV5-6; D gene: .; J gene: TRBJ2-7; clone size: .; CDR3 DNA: TGTGCCAGCAGCAACTACTACGAGCAGTACTTC; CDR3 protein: CASSNYYEQYF
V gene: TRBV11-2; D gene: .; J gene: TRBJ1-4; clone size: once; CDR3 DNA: TGTGCCAGCAGCTTAGATGCGGGGGCAACTAATGAAAAACTGTTTTTT; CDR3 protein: CASSLDAGATNEKLFF
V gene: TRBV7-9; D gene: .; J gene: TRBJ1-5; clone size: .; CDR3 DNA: TGTGCCAGCAGCCCCCCCGGCAATCAGCCCCAGCATTTT; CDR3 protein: CASSPPGNQPQHF
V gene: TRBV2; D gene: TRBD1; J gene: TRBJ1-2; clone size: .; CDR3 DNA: TGTGCCAGCACGGAAGGGGGCCGTACCTATAAGGCCTTC; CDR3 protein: CASTEGGRTYKAF
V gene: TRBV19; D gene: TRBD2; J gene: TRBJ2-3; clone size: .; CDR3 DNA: TGTGCCAGTAGTATCCTACTAGCGGGGGGGCCAGGAGATACGCAGTATTTT; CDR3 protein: CASSILLAGGPGDTQYF
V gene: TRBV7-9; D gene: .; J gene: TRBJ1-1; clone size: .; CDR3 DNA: TGTGCCAGCAGCTTTCTGAACATGAACACTGAAGCTTTCTTT; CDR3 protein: CASSFLNMNTEAFF
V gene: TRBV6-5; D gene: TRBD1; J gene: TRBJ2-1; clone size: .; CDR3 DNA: TGTGCCAGCAGTACGGGGACAGGGGGCGCAAAGCAATTCTTC; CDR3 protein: CASSTGTGGAKQFF
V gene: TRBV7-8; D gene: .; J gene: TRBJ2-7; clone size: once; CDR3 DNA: TGTGCCAGCAGCTTCCCCGTAGGGGGTGTCGTGGAGCAGTACTTC; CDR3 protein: CASSFPVGGVVEQYF
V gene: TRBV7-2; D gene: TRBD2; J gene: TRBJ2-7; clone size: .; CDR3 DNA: TGTGCCAGCAGTTACCGCGCTAGCGGGACATTCTACGAGCAGTACTTC; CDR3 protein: CASSYRASGTFYEQYF
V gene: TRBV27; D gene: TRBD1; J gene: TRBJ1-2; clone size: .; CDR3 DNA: TGTGCCAGCAGTAACGACAGGGGAGGCGTTTCGGTGGGATTGTACTATGGCTACACCTTC; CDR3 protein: CASSNDRGGVSVGLYYGYTF